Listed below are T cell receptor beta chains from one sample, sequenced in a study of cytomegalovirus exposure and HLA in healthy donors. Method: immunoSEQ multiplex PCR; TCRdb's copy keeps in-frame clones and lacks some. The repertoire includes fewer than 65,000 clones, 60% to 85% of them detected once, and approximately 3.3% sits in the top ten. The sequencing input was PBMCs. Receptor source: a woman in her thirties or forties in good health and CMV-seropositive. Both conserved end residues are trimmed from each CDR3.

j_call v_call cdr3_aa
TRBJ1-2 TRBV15 ATSRGHGQGNGYT
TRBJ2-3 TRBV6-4 ASSHTSGGSADTQY
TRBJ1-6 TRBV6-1 ASSARDRNSPLH
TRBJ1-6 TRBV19 ASSRQESSPLH
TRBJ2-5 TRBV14 ASSPQGLGTQY
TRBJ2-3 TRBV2 ASSFLPDTQY
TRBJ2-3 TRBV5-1 ASSLGGGLAGGITDTQY
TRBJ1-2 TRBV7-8 ASTRIDSYGYT
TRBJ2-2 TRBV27 ASSFWTGENTGELF
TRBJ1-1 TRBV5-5 ASSRDSSNTEAF